One and the same sample provided the 26 T cell receptor beta chains below, sequenced in a study of STAT3 mutations in large granular lymphocyte leukemia. Data came from immunoSEQ multiplex PCR; TCRdb stores just in-frame clones and leaves some out. The sample holds some 31,000 clones, about 90% seen once. These TCRs' antigens remain unknown. Study-wide findings and caveats: At least one immunodominant TCR beta clonotype appeared in every T-cell large granular lymphocyte leukemia patient.

Sequencing was carried out using peripheral blood mononuclear cells. These receptors came from a man aged 60 to 69 with T-cell large granular lymphocyte leukemia. Some clones in this sample may be carry-over from other donors' samples.

This rearrangement joins TRBV15 to TRBJ2-7; D not resolved. Germline CDR1 and CDR2: LNHNV and YYDKDF (reference sequence). This CDR3 spans 14 amino acids. V was pared by 0 bases and J by 4 bases, with 10 bases between. The CDR3 reads CATSRDRLVYEQYF. As DNA, the CDR3 is TGTGCCACCAGCAGAGATCGGCTGGTATACGAGCAGTACTTC.

The chain joins TRBV6-5 to TRBJ1-4; D call uncertain. This CDR3 has 15 amino acids. V was trimmed by 0 bases and J by 6 bases, leaving 11 bases between them. The V gene's germline CDR1 is MNHEY and CDR2 SVGAGI. CDR3: CASSYSRGVDEKLFF. In DNA form, the CDR3 reads TGTGCCAGCAGTTACTCGCGGGGTGTGGATGAAAAACTGTTTTTT.

V gene TRBV5-1 combines with J gene TRBJ1-2; D is unclear. The CDR3 extends over 13 amino acids. CDR1 is SGHRS, CDR2 YFSETQ, per germline. V lost 1 base and J 4 bases, leaving 8 bases between the germline ends. The chain's CDR3 is CASSLTLGYGYTF. The DNA of the CDR3 is TGCGCCAGCAGCTTGACCCTCGGCTATGGCTACACCTTC.

This chain links TRBV7-9 with TRBJ1-5; tentative D call: TRBD1 (5 bases). The CDR3 is 15 residues long. Germline values: CDR1 SEHNR, CDR2 FQNEAQ (reference sequence). V was shortened by 0 bases and J by 2 bases, with 8 bases between the two germline ends. CDR3 amino acids: CASSLAGGGNQPQHF. The CDR3 nucleotides read TGTGCCAGCAGCTTAGCCGGGGGAGGCAATCAGCCCCAGCATTTT.

The chain is built from TRBV10-2 and TRBJ2-5; either TRBD1 or TRBD2 may supply D (5 bases each). Per germline, CDR1 WSHSY and CDR2 SAAADI. The CDR3 loop spans 14 amino acids. V lost 2 bases and J lost 7, with 14 bases in between. CDR3 in amino acids: CASSELRVGGTQYF. The CDR3 nucleotides read TGCGCCAGCAGTGAGCTAAGGGTTGGGGGGACCCAGTACTTC.

This clone occurred once. The rearrangement uses TRBV2 and TRBJ2-1; D tentatively fits TRBD1 or TRBD2 (5 bases each). Germline lookup yields CDR1 SNHLY and CDR2 FYNNEI. The V end lost 4 bases, the J end lost 7 bases, and 8 bases lay between the germline ends. The CDR3 loop spans 12 amino acids. Here the CDR3 reads CASSGDVNEQFF. The CDR3 bases are TGTGCCAGCAGTGGGGACGTAAATGAGCAGTTCTTC. The entire variable domain, with the rest obtained from reference TRBV2 and TRBJ2-1, is as follows: EPEVTQTPSHQVTQMGQEVILRCVPISNHLYFYWYRQILGQKVEFLVSFYNNEISEKSEIFDDQFSVERPDGSNFTLKIRSTKLEDSAMYFCASSGDVNEQFFGPGTRLTVL.

V is TRBV4-3 and J is TRBJ2-5, with no clear D. The CDR3 extends over 16 amino acids. V was cut by 3 bases and J by 2 bases, with 16 bases left in between. CDR1 and CDR2 from the germline V gene are LGHNA and YSLEER. The CDR3 coding sequence is TGCGCCAGCAGCCAGTCGGTGGGCCAGGAGCAAGAGACCCAGTACTTC. It translates to CASSQSVGQEQETQYF.

In this sample, this clone turned up a few times. The chain has TRBV30 and TRBJ1-4; D gene uncertain. This CDR3 contains 12 residues. The germline gives CDR1 GTSNPN, CDR2 SVGIG (reference sequence). Between the trimmed V and J ends, which lost 1 base and 7 bases, there was a span of 7 bases. CDR3 DNA sequence: TGTGCCTGGAGTGGATCGGGTGAAAAACTGTTTTTT. Translation gives CAWSGSGEKLFF.

V and J are TRBV6-6 and TRBJ1-2; D may be TRBD1 (5 bases). The germline V gene has CDR1 MNHNY and CDR2 SVGAGI (reference sequence). With 2 bases removed from V and 3 bases from J, the gap between germline ends came to 13 bases. The CDR3 totals 15 residues. CDR3 nucleotides: TGTGCCAGCAGTTACCGGGGGGTTCCGGACTATGGCTACACCTTC. Residues: CASSYRGVPDYGYTF.

The chain joins TRBV6-1 to TRBJ1-4, with TRBD1 matching over 7 bases. The J segment lost 7 bases and the V segment lost 6 bases, leaving 5 bases of the junction unmatched. Germline CDR1 MNHNS, CDR2 SASEGT. The CDR3 has 13 amino acids. Here the CDR3 reads CASRRDSPEKLFF. The CDR3 DNA reads TGTGCCAGCAGAAGGGACAGCCCTGAAAAACTGTTTTTT.

The chain links TRBV9 to TRBJ1-6; TRBD1 agrees at 7 bases. Germline lookup yields CDR1 SGDLS and CDR2 YYNGEE. This CDR3 has 14 amino acids. The V gene end was trimmed by 4 bases and the J gene end by 8 bases; junction bases not matched to a gene: 6. The CDR3 reads CASSSDRAYSPLHF. CDR3 DNA sequence: TGTGCCAGCAGCTCAGACAGGGCATATTCACCCCTCCACTTT.

The J gene is TRBJ2-7, the V gene TRBV5-4; 12 positions match TRBD2. Germline V lookup: CDR1 SGHNT, CDR2 YYREEE (reference sequence). Unmatched junction bases numbered 3, after V lost 4 bases and J lost 4 bases. The CDR3 totals 14 residues. Here the CDR3 reads CASSQGLAGYEQYF. CDR3 DNA sequence: TGTGCCAGCAGCCAGGGACTAGCGGGTTACGAGCAGTACTTC.

The chain employs TRBV23-1 and TRBJ1-2, with D perhaps matching TRBD1 (6 bases). TRBV23-1 is noted as an ORF with a role that remains uncertain. This CDR3 has 13 amino acids. With 4 bases removed from V and 8 bases from J, the gap between germline ends came to 14 bases. The CDR3 spells CASSLRGAWGYTF. CDR3 nucleotide sequence: TGCGCCAGCAGTCTAAGGGGGGCTTGGGGCTACACCTTC.

The chain recombines TRBV11-2 with TRBJ2-4; TRBD1 or TRBD2 may be the D gene (5 bases each). CDR1 and CDR2 from the germline V gene are SGHAT and FQNNGV. The CDR3 is 14 residues long. Deletions cut 5 bases from V and 9 bases from J, with 17 bases between. The CDR3 nucleotides read TGTGCCAGCAGCAAATCGTCCCATGGGGGCATTCAGTACTTC. Protein product: CASSKSSHGGIQYF.

The chain combines TRBV5-6 with TRBJ2-1; 7 bases fit TRBD2. Germline values: CDR1 SGHDT, CDR2 YYEEEE. V lost 3 bases and J lost 5; bases outside the gene matches: 14. CDR3 length: 17 residues. The chain's CDR3 is CASSSRWVRESHNEQFF. CDR3 sequence (DNA): TGTGCCAGCAGCTCCCGTTGGGTGCGGGAGTCCCACAATGAGCAGTTCTTC.

The chain combines TRBV25-1 with TRBJ2-5; D call uncertain. The V and J ends lost 8 bases and 5 bases respectively, with 15 bases between them. Germline assignment: CDR1 MGHDK and CDR2 SYGVNS. The CDR3 extends over 13 amino acids. CDR3 in amino acids: CASSETGRETQYF. The CDR3 nucleotides read TGTGCCAGCTCCGAGACGGGTCGGGAGACCCAGTACTTC.

This rearrangement joins TRBV29-1 to TRBJ2-7; 10 bases match TRBD2. Germline trimming cut 8 bases from V and 6 bases from J; bases unmatched to any gene: 13. Germline CDR1 is SQVTM and CDR2 is ANQGSEA. The CDR3 totals 14 residues. CDR3 loop: CSYLRASGSTEQYF. As DNA, the CDR3 is TGCAGCTACCTTAGGGCTAGCGGGAGTACCGAGCAGTACTTC.

V usage is TRBV5-6 and J usage is TRBJ2-7, with D unclear. Germline CDR1 reads SGHDT; CDR2 reads YYEEEE. The CDR3 totals 11 residues. The ends were cut back, 3 bases at V and 6 bases at J, with 7 bases in the middle. For the CDR3, the DNA is TGTGCCAGCAGCTCCTCTGGCGAGCAGTACTTC. Translated, it gives CASSSSGEQYF.

This clone was detected only a few times. V gene TRBV6-5 combines with J gene TRBJ2-7; D gene unclear. Germline V gene sequence: CDR1 MNHEY, CDR2 SVGAGI. The CDR3 is 15 residues long. V dropped 8 bases and J dropped 3 bases, with 20 bases sitting between them. This chain's CDR3 is CASLPTGRGGYEQYF. CDR3 nucleotide sequence: TGTGCCAGCTTACCCACCGGACGCGGTGGCTACGAGCAGTACTTC.

This clone has more than one count but fewer than ten. The chain combines TRBV7-2 with TRBJ2-2; D gene unclear. The V and J ends lost 1 base and 4 bases respectively, with 7 bases between them. The CDR3 spans 14 residues. Germline loops: CDR1 SGHTA, CDR2 FQGNSA. DNA of the CDR3: TGTGCCAGCAGCTTAGTTAGGCCCACCGGGGAGCTGTTTTTT. Translation gives CASSLVRPTGELFF.

CDR3 nucleotide sequence: TGCGCCAGCAGCCAACCTACGGACAGGGTTCGCGGCTACACCTTC. Protein: CASSQPTDRVRGYTF. The V call is TRBV4-1, the J call TRBJ1-2; 8 positions match TRBD1. The CDR3 totals 15 residues. With V trimmed by 2 bases and J by 8 bases, 10 bases remained unmatched. From germline, CDR1 is MGHRA and CDR2 YSYEKL.

The chain carries TRBV7-2 and TRBJ2-5; D unclear. This CDR3 has 13 amino acids. The germline CDR1 and CDR2 sequences are SGHTA and FQGNSA. The V and J ends lost 1 base and 1 base respectively, with 4 bases between them. CDR3 residues: CASSLVTQETQYF. The CDR3 region has the DNA TGTGCCAGCAGCTTAGTGACCCAAGAGACCCAGTACTTC.

The V call is TRBV19, the J call TRBJ1-2; D is ambiguous. V gave up 5 bases and J gave up 8 bases, with 12 bases separating them. The CDR3 runs to 12 residues. From germline, CDR1 is LNHDA and CDR2 SQIVND (reference sequence). Here the CDR3 reads CASSSGPEGYTF. The DNA for the CDR3 is TGTGCCAGTAGTTCCGGCCCCGAAGGCTACACCTTC. Drawing the rest from reference TRBV19 and TRBJ1-2, the complete variable domain is DGGITQSPKYLFRKEGQNVTLSCEQNLNHDAMYWYRQDPGQGLRLIYYSQIVNDFQKGDIAEGYSVSREKKESFPLTVTSAQKNPTAFYLCASSSGPEGYTFGSGTRLTVV.

CDR3 amino acids: CSVEGQGYEQYF. The DNA of the CDR3 is TGCAGCGTTGAGGGCCAGGGCTACGAGCAGTACTTC. V and J are TRBV29-1 and TRBJ2-7, with D perhaps matching TRBD1 (5 bases). The germline V gene has CDR1 SQVTM and CDR2 ANQGSEA. With 3 bases removed from V and 3 bases from J, the gap between germline ends came to 9 bases. The CDR3 is made up of 12 amino acids.

The chain links TRBV7-2 to TRBJ2-5, with 11 positions matching TRBD2. The germline V gene has CDR1 SGHTA and CDR2 FQGNSA. The CDR3 runs to 15 residues. J lost 5 bases, V lost 1 base, and 3 bases had no gene match. The CDR3, as DNA: TGTGCCAGCAGCTTAGTGGCTAGCGGGAGGGAGACCCAGTACTTC. This translates into CASSLVASGRETQYF.

The rearrangement uses TRBV7-9 and TRBJ2-1; 10 bases are shared with TRBD2. CDR1 and CDR2 from the germline V gene are SEHNR and FQNEAQ (reference sequence). J gave up 6 bases and V 4 bases, and 6 bases lay outside the gene matches. The CDR3 runs to 15 residues. This chain's CDR3 is CASSSGLATANEQFF. For the CDR3, the DNA is TGTGCCAGCAGCTCGGGACTAGCGACCGCCAATGAGCAGTTCTTC.